This entry describes one T cell receptor (beta chain). Its specificity is not known. The data were produced by immunoSEQ multiplex PCR, yet TCRdb's version contains in-frame clones alone and is incomplete. The profile shows some 110,000 clones, roughly 92% of them singletons. This sample was taken from a study of Tregs in tolerant kidney transplant recipients. The CDR3 has 16 amino acids. Germline V lookup: CDR1 SEHNR, CDR2 FQNEAQ (reference sequence). Germline trimming cut 4 bases from V and 2 bases from J; bases unmatched to any gene: 10. Points from the study as a whole: Expanding Tregs on activated donor B cells appeared to best identify donor-specific TCRbeta clones. Findings come from small patient numbers and require larger validation.

The sample comprised CD4+ T cells from blood. The clonotype originates from a human donor in good health. The chain is built from TRBV7-9 and TRBJ1-1, with 7 bases identical to TRBD1. CDR3 residues: CASSYRDSRTNTEAFF. CDR3 nucleotide sequence: TGTGCCAGCAGCTACCGGGACAGTAGAACAAACACTGAAGCTTTCTTT.